This TCR beta chain was recovered during a study of blood T cell repertoires in COVID-19. Study-wide context: Material from acute and convalescent COVID-19 was sourced from the United States, Italy and Spain. PBMCs, B-cell-depleted T cells, or T cells were the source of the cDNA or gDNA that made up the material.

In the original workflow: Amplifying reference gene primers gave estimates of nucleated cell counts. Libraries were prepared by immunoSEQ multiplex PCR; TCRdb keeps only in-frame clonotypes and omits some of them. The D gene and trimming were derived from the DNA, and the V and J assignments and clone size from that table. Found here are a few hundred thousand clones, 88% of them singletons; the top ten hold approximately 1.2%. The age range of participants was 18 to 89 years, with residence in about two dozen US areas. This receptor was obtained from a woman younger than 35 who had recovered from COVID-19. The material sequenced was PBMCs or T cells enriched from blood (not recorded which).

In nucleotides, the CDR3 is TGCGCCAGCAGCCAAGGGGTCGGCAGGGCCGATCAGCCCCAGCATTTT. Translated: CASSQGVGRADQPQHF. The chain joins TRBV4-1 to TRBJ1-5; D might be TRBD1 (5 bases). The CDR3 spans 16 residues. Germline V lookup: CDR1 MGHRA, CDR2 YSYEKL. With 1 base removed from V and 5 bases from J, the gap between germline ends came to 15 bases.